Shown below are 8 T cell receptor beta chains from a single sample sequenced in a study of blood T cell repertoires in COVID-19. Using immunoSEQ multiplex PCR, the repertoire was profiled, and TCRdb retains in-frame clones only, with some absent. The data show under 350,000 clones, roughly 86% seen once. Material: peripheral blood. The receptors shown here come from a woman aged 30 to 39 with COVID-19, enrolled during active disease.

This clone was picked up one time. This chain joins TRBV6-4 and TRBJ1-6; weak D call: TRBD1 (5 bases). Trimming removed 2 bases from V and 7 bases from J, with 12 bases in between. Germline V gene sequence: CDR1 MRHNA, CDR2 SNTAGT. The CDR3 length is 15 residues. CDR3 DNA: TGTGCCAGCAGTGACAACGGGGGGGAAAATTCACCCCTCCACTTT. The encoded protein is CASSDNGGENSPLHF.

V and J are TRBV6-2 or TRBV6-3 and TRBJ2-7, with 12 positions matching TRBD1. The junction had 5 bases not matched to a gene; V was cut back by 5 bases and J by 3 bases. The CDR3 covers 15 residues. Looked up from germline, CDR1 is MNHEY and CDR2 is SVGEGT. The CDR3 loop is CASSAGTGGFYEQYV. As DNA, the CDR3 is TGTGCCAGCAGTGCCGGGACAGGGGGCTTCTACGAGCAGTACGTC.

The chain uses TRBV7-8 and TRBJ1-2; D is perhaps TRBD1 (5 bases). V gave up 5 bases and J gave up 8 bases, with 9 bases separating them. The CDR3 is 11 residues long. Per the germline V gene, CDR1 is SGHVS and CDR2 is FQNEAQ. The CDR3, as DNA: TGTGCCAGCAGCGCAGGGAGGGGCTACACCTTC. It codes for CASSAGRGYTF.

The chain's CDR3 is CASSAGGGINEQFF. CDR3 DNA sequence: TGTGCCAGCAGCGCGGGCGGGGGGATCAATGAGCAGTTCTTC. The rearrangement links TRBV9 to TRBJ2-1; TRBD2 aligns across 8 bases. J gave up 6 bases and V 3 bases, and 5 bases lay outside the gene matches. This CDR3 region has 14 residues. Germline CDR1 is SGDLS and CDR2 is YYNGEE.

This clone came up once. This rearrangement joins TRBV19 to TRBJ1-5; D possibly corresponds to TRBD1 (6 bases). CDR1 is LNHDA, CDR2 SQIVND, per germline (reference sequence). CDR3 size: 15 residues. V was cut by 2 bases and J by 4 bases, with 12 bases left in between. The CDR3 DNA follows: TGTGCCAGTAGTATACAAGGACAGTTAAATCAGCCCCAGCATTTT. The encoded protein is CASSIQGQLNQPQHF.

This chain links TRBV7-2 with TRBJ1-2; maybe TRBD1 (5 bases). The CDR3 is made up of 14 amino acids. Germline CDR1 reads SGHTA; CDR2 reads FQGNSA. Trimming shortened V by 5 bases and J by 6 bases, and 16 bases separated the two germline ends. The CDR3 here is CASSPYGTSDGYTF. CDR3 coding DNA: TGTGCCAGCAGCCCTTACGGGACTTCCGATGGCTACACCTTC.

This chain uses TRBV6-5 with TRBJ2-1, with D tentatively TRBD2 (5 bases). Germline V gene data show CDR1 as MNHEY and CDR2 as SVGAGI. The CDR3 sequence is 16 residues long. Trimming stripped 0 bases from V and 7 bases from J, with 16 bases between. CDR3 nucleotide sequence: TGTGCCAGCAGTTACTCGGCTAGCAGCCTTCTTAATGAGCAGTTCTTC. Protein product: CASSYSASSLLNEQFF.

This chain connects TRBV12-5 to TRBJ1-2; perhaps TRBD1 as D (5 bases). The CDR3 extends over 15 amino acids. The V gene's germline CDR1 is LGHNT and CDR2 FRNRAP. V lost 4 bases to trimming and J lost 5 bases, with 17 bases between them. For the CDR3, the DNA is TGTGCTAGTGGTTCCCCCCGACAGACCATTTATGGCTACACCTTC. This encodes CASGSPRQTIYGYTF.